The T cell receptor (beta chain) under discussion was sequenced for a study of graft-versus-host responses after intestinal transplantation. About the research overall: Recipients were all induced with anti-thymocyte globulin, then given tacrolimus and steroids for around three years.

Data came from immunoSEQ multiplex PCR; TCRdb stores just in-frame clones and leaves some out. In the table there are about 23,000 clones, approximately 91% of which are singletons. This TCR derives from a human patient who received an intestinal transplant, so some T cells may come from the graft donor. Here the sequenced sample was PBMCs, taken around 40 days after intestinal transplant.

The CDR3 is CSVPPQTETPYGYTF. The CDR3 bases are TGCAGCGTCCCCCCCCAGACAGAAACCCCATATGGCTACACCTTC. The V gene is TRBV29-1, the J gene TRBJ1-2; weak D call: TRBD1 (5 bases). The CDR3 length is 15 residues. CDR1 is SQVTM, CDR2 ANQGSEA, per germline. V was trimmed by 6 bases and J by 5 bases, leaving 22 bases between them.